This TCR beta chain emerged from a study of blood T cell repertoires in COVID-19. Study as a whole: Acute and convalescent COVID-19 samples came from the United States, Italy and Spain. T cells, B-cell-depleted T cells, or PBMCs supplied cDNA or gDNA.

Seattle participants joined during active infection and were tracked over time. Germline lookup yields CDR1 SGHDN and CDR2 FVKESK. CDR3 size: 15 residues. V dropped 4 bases and J dropped 0 bases, with 10 bases sitting between them. Authors' processing steps: Scientists estimated how many nucleated cells there were by amplifying reference gene primers. Assay: immunoSEQ multiplex PCR; the TCRdb copy retains only in-frame clones and omits some. V and J calls and clone size are as listed in that table; D and trimming were resolved from the DNA. The repertoire holds 150,000 or so clones, with approximately 95% as singletons.

Sequenced: peripheral blood. This TCR was recovered from a woman aged 60-75 years with COVID-19, enrolled during active disease. This chain connects TRBV14 to TRBJ1-3, with D tentatively TRBD1 (5 bases). This CDR3 is CASSRRVSSGNTIYF. The CDR3 DNA reads as TGTGCCAGCAGCCGCAGGGTAAGCTCTGGAAACACCATATATTTT.